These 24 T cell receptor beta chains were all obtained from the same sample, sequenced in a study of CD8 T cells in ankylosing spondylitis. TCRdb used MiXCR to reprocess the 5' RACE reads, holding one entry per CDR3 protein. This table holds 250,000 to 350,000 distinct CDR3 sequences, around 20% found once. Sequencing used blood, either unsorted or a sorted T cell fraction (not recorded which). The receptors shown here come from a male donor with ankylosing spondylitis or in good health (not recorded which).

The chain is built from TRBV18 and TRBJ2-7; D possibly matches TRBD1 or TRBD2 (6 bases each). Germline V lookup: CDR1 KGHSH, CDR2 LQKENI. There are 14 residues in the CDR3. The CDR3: CASSPRGRAYEQYV. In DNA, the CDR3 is TGTGCCAGCTCTCCACGGGGGCGCGCCTACGAGCAGTACGTC.

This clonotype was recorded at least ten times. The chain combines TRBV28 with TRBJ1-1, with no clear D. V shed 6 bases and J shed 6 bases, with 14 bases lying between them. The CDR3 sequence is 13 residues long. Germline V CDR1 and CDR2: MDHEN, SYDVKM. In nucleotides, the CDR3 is TGTGCCAGCAGGGTACCTAATCCCCCTGAAGCTTTCTTT. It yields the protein CASRVPNPPEAFF. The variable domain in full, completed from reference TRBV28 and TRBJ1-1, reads DVKVTQSSRYLVKRTGEKVFLECVQDMDHENMFWYRQDPGLGLRLIYFSYDVKMKEKGDIPEGYSVSREKKERFSLILESASTNQTSMYLCASRVPNPPEAFFGQGTRLTVV.

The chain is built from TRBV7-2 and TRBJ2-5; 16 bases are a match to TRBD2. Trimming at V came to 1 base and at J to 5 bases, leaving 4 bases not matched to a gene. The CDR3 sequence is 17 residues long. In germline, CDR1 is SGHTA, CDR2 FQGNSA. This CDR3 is CASSLGGLAGGHETQYF. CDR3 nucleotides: TGTGCCAGCAGCTTAGGGGGACTAGCGGGGGGGCATGAGACCCAGTACTTC.

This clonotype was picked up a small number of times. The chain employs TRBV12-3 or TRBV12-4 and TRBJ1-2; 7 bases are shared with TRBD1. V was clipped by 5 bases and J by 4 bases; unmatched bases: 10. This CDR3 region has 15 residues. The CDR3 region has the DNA TGTGCCAGCAGTCTTAAGACAGGGTACGGCTATGGCTACACCTTC. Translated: CASSLKTGYGYGYTF.

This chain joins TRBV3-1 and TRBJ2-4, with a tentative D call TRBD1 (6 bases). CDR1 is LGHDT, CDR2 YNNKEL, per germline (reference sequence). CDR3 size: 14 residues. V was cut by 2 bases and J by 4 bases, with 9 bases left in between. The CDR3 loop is CASSQYRDKNIQYF. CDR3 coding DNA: TGTGCCAGCAGCCAATACAGGGATAAAAACATTCAGTACTTC.

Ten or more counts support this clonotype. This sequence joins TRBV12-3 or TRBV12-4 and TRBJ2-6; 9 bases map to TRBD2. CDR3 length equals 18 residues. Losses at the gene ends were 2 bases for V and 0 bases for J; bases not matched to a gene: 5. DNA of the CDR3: TGTGCCAGCAGTTTACTAGCGGGATTACTCTCTGGGGCCAACGTCCTGACTTTC. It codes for CASSLLAGLLSGANVLTF.

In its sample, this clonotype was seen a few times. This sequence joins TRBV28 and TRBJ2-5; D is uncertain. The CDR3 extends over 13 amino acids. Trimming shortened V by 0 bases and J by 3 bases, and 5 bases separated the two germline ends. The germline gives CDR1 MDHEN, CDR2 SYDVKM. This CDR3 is CASSLWNEETQYF. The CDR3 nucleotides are TGTGCCAGCAGTTTATGGAATGAAGAGACCCAGTACTTC.

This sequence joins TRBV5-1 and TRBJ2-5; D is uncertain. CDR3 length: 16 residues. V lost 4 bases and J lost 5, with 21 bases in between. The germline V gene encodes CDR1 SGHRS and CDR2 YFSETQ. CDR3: CASSPDAKKELETQYF. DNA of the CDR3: TGCGCCAGCAGCCCGGACGCTAAAAAAGAGCTTGAGACCCAGTACTTC.

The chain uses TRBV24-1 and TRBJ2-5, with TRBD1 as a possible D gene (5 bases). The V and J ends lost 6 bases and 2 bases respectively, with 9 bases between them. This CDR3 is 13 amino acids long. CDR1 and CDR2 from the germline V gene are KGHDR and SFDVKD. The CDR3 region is CATSRQPQETQYF. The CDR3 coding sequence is TGTGCCACCAGTAGACAGCCTCAAGAGACCCAGTACTTC.

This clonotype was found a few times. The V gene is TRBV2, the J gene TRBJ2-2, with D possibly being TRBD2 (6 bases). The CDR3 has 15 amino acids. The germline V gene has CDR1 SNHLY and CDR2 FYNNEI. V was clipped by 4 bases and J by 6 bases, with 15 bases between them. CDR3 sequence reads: CASSGPTSLSGELFF. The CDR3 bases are TGTGCCAGCAGTGGTCCGACTAGTTTATCCGGGGAGCTGTTTTTT.

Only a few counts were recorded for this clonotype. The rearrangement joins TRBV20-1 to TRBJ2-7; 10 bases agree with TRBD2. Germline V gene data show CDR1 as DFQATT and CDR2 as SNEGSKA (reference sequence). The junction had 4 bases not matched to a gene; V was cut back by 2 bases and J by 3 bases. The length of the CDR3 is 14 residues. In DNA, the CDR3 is TGCAGTGCTAGATCTGGACTAGCGGACTACGAGCAGTACGTC. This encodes CSARSGLADYEQYV.

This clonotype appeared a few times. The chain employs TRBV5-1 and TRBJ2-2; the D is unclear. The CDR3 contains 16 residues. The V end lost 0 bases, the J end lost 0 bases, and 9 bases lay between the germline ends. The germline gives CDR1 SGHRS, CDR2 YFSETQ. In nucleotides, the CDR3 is TGCGCCAGCAGCTTGGACGTCGGCTCGAACACCGGGGAGCTGTTTTTT. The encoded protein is CASSLDVGSNTGELFF.

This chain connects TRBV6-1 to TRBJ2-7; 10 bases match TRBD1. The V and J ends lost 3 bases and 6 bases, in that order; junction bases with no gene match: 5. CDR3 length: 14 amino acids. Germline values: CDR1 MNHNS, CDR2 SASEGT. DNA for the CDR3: TGTGCCAGCAGTGATTGGGACAGGGGTCTCGAGCAGTACGTC. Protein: CASSDWDRGLEQYV.

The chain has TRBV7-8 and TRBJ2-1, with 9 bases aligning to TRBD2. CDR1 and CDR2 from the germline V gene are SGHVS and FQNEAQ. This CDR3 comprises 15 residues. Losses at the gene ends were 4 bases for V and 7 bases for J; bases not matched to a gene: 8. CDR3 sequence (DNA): TGTGCCAGCAGCTCGGGGGGTAGCGGGGGTAATGAGCAGTTCTTC. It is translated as CASSSGGSGGNEQFF.

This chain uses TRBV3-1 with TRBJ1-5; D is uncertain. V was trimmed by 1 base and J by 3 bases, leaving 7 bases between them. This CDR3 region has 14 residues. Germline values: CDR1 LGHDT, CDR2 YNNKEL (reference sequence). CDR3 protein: CASSQVPINQPQHF. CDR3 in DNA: TGTGCCAGCAGCCAAGTGCCGATCAATCAGCCCCAGCATTTT. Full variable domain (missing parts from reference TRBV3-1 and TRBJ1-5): DTAVSQTPKYLVTQMGNDKSIKCEQNLGHDTMYWYKQDSKKFLKIMFSYNNKELIINETVPNRFSPKSPDKAHLNLHINSLELGDSAVYFCASSQVPINQPQHFGDGTRLSIL.

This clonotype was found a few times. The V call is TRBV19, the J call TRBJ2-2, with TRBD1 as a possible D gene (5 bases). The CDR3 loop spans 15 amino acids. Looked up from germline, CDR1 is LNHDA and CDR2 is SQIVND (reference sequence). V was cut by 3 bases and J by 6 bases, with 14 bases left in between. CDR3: CASSISTALPGELFF. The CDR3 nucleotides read TGTGCCAGTAGTATTTCGACAGCCCTACCCGGGGAGCTGTTTTTT.

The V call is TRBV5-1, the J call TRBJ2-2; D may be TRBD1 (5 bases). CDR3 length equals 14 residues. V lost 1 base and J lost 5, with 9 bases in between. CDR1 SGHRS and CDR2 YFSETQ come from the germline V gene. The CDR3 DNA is TGCGCCAGCAGCTTGCAGGGCCCTACCGGGGAGCTGTTTTTT. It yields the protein CASSLQGPTGELFF.

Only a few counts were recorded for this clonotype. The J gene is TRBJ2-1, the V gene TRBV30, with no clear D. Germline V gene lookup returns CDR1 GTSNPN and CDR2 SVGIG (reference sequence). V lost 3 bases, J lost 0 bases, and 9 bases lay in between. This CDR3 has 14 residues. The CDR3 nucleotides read TGTGCCTGGAGGGGCCGCCCCTCCTACAATGAGCAGTTCTTC. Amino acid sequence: CAWRGRPSYNEQFF.

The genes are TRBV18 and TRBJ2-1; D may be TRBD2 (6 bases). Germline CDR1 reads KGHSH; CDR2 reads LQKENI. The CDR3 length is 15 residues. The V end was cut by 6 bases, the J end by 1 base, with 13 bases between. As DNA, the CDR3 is TGTGCCAGCTCCAGACCGCGGGGTTCCTACAATGAGCAGTTCTTC. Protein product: CASSRPRGSYNEQFF.

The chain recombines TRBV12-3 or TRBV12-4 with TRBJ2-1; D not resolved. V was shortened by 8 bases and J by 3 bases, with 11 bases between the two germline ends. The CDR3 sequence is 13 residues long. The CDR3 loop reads CASVLDGYNEQFF. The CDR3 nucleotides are TGTGCCAGCGTTCTGGACGGCTACAATGAGCAGTTCTTC.

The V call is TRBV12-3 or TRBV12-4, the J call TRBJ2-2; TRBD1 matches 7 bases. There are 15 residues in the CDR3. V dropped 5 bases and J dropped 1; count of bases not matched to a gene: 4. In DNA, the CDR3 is TGTGCCAGCAGTCCGACAGGGAAGAACACCGGGGAGCTGTTTTTT. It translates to CASSPTGKNTGELFF.

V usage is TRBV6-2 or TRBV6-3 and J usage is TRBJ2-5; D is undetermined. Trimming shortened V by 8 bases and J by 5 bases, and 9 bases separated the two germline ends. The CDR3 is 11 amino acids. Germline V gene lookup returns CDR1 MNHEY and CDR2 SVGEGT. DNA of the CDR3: TGTGCCAGCGCCGAAGGGGAGACCCAGTACTTC. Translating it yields CASAEGETQYF.

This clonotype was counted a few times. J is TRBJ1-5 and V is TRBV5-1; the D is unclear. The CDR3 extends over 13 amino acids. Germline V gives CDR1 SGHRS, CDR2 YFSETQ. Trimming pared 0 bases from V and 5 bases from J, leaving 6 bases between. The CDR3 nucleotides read TGCGCCAGCAGCTTGGATACACATCAGCCCCAGCATTTT. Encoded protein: CASSLDTHQPQHF.

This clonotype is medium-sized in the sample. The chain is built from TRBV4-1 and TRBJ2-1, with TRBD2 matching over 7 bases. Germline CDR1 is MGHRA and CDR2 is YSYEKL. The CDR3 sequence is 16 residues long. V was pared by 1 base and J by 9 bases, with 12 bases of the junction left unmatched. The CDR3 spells CASSQANMGLSTEQFF. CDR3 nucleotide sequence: TGCGCCAGCAGCCAAGCTAATATGGGACTATCCACTGAGCAGTTCTTC.